Each of the 14 T cell receptor beta chains below was sequenced from the same sample in a study of cytomegalovirus exposure and HLA in healthy donors. The primer mix had 60 Vbeta and 13 Jbeta primers. TCRdb's copy holds only in-frame clones and misses some; the assay was immunoSEQ multiplex PCR. The sample has about 90,000 clones; 84% are singletons. The specimen sequenced was PBMCs. These TCRs come from a man younger than 35 in good health and CMV-seronegative.

The V gene is TRBV9, the J gene TRBJ2-6, with 8 bases that match TRBD1. The CDR3 has 15 residues. From germline, CDR1 is SGDLS and CDR2 YYNGEE. V lost 0 bases, J lost 12 bases, and 8 bases stayed unmatched. CDR3 amino acids: CASSVVGTGAPVLTF. The CDR3 DNA reads as TGTGCCAGCAGCGTAGTGGGGACAGGCGCTCCCGTCCTGACTTTC.

The chain recombines TRBV9 with TRBJ2-1, with 12 bases aligning to TRBD2. J was trimmed by 3 bases and V by 3 bases; bases with no gene match: 1. The CDR3 totals 15 residues. Germline loops: CDR1 SGDLS, CDR2 YYNGEE. DNA of the CDR3: TGTGCCAGCAGCGCGACTAGCGGGAGCTACAATGAGCAGTTCTTC. Residues: CASSATSGSYNEQFF.

J is TRBJ1-2 and V is TRBV30, with a tentative D call TRBD1 (5 bases). This CDR3 spans 14 amino acids. V was clipped by 5 bases and J by 7 bases, with 20 bases between them. CDR1 is GTSNPN, CDR2 SVGIG, per germline (reference sequence). The CDR3 sequence: CAWAWGVGLGGYTF. CDR3 DNA sequence: TGTGCCTGGGCCTGGGGGGTAGGCCTTGGTGGCTACACCTTC.

The CDR3 spells CASSYSDRGLRNTIYF. DNA of the CDR3: TGTGCCAGCAGTTACTCGGACAGGGGGCTGAGAAACACCATATATTTT. This rearrangement joins TRBV6-5 to TRBJ1-3; 11 bases map to TRBD1. Trimming at V came to 0 bases and at J to 5 bases, leaving 3 bases not matched to a gene. The CDR3 loop spans 16 amino acids. The germline CDR1 and CDR2 sequences are MNHEY and SVGAGI.

This chain connects TRBV5-1 to TRBJ2-5; TRBD2 matches at 11 bases. CDR1 SGHRS and CDR2 YFSETQ come from the germline V gene. V was pared by 4 bases and J by 4 bases, with 12 bases of the junction left unmatched. CDR3 length equals 17 residues. Here the CDR3 reads CASSPFTSGSFGETQYF. DNA of the CDR3: TGCGCCAGCAGCCCATTCACTAGCGGGAGTTTTGGAGAGACCCAGTACTTC.

This chain uses TRBV9 with TRBJ2-3, with D maybe TRBD2 (6 bases). Germline assignment: CDR1 SGDLS and CDR2 YYNGEE. Trimming took 4 bases from V and 4 from J, leaving 10 bases between them. CDR3 length equals 13 residues. Here the CDR3 DNA reads TGTGCCAGCAGCTCCGGGGGTGCAGATACGCAGTATTTT. Translating gives CASSSGGADTQYF. The full variable domain, rest sourced from reference TRBV9 and TRBJ2-3, is DSGVTQTPKHLITATGQRVTLRCSPRSGDLSVYWYQQSLDQGLQFLIQYYNGEERAKGNILERFSAQQFPDLHSELNLSSLELGDSALYFCASSSGGADTQYFGPGTRLTVL.

This clone was detected a few times. V and J are TRBV7-8 and TRBJ1-1; 8 nucleotides match TRBD1. CDR3 length equals 14 residues. Germline CDR1 and CDR2: SGHVS and FQNEAQ. After removal of 4 bases from V and 3 bases from J, the junction contained 4 bases not matched to a gene. The CDR3 DNA follows: TGTGCCAGCAGCTCCGGACAGGGAGACACTGAAGCTTTCTTT. Translation: CASSSGQGDTEAFF.

This chain links TRBV25-1 with TRBJ1-2, with 8 bases matching TRBD1. J gave up 5 bases and V 6 bases, and 14 bases lay outside the gene matches. Germline V gives CDR1 MGHDK, CDR2 SYGVNS. The CDR3 loop spans 16 amino acids. The chain's CDR3 is CASSSTRQGAGYGYTF. The CDR3 coding sequence is TGTGCCAGCAGCTCCACCCGGCAGGGGGCGGGTTATGGCTACACCTTC.

The chain couples TRBV5-1 to TRBJ2-6; TRBD1 is a possible D gene (5 bases). CDR3 length: 17 amino acids. Germline CDR1 SGHRS, CDR2 YFSETQ. The V end lost 5 bases, the J end lost 0 bases, and 15 bases lay between the germline ends. The CDR3 DNA sequence: TGCGCCAGCAGTCCGACACAGGCCCGCTCTGGGGCCAACGTCCTGACTTTC. Translating gives CASSPTQARSGANVLTF.

The rearrangement links TRBV2 to TRBJ1-1; possibly TRBD1 for D (5 bases). This CDR3 spans 14 amino acids. The germline V gene has CDR1 SNHLY and CDR2 FYNNEI. Trimming removed 7 bases from V and 0 bases from J, with 12 bases in between. Written as DNA, the CDR3 is TGTGCCAGCAATGGTCAGGGAATGAACACTGAAGCTTTCTTT. This translates into CASNGQGMNTEAFF. The whole variable domain, remainder taken from reference TRBV2 and TRBJ1-1, is EPEVTQTPSHQVTQMGQEVILRCVPISNHLYFYWYRQILGQKVEFLVSFYNNEISEKSEIFDDQFSVERPDGSNFTLKIRSTKLEDSAMYFCASNGQGMNTEAFFGQGTRLTVV.

The chain combines TRBV27 with TRBJ2-5; 9 nucleotides align to TRBD2. The CDR3 contains 15 residues. The V and J ends lost 3 bases and 2 bases, in that order; junction bases with no gene match: 4. CDR1 MNHEY and CDR2 SMNVEV come from the germline V gene (reference sequence). As DNA, the CDR3 is TGTGCCAGCAGTTTTGTAGCGGGAGAACAAGAGACCCAGTACTTC. It codes for CASSFVAGEQETQYF.

The V gene is TRBV28, the J gene TRBJ2-7; 7 bases are a match to TRBD2. CDR1 is MDHEN, CDR2 SYDVKM, per germline. The CDR3 totals 16 residues. Trimming at V came to 2 bases and at J to 1 base, leaving 8 bases not matched to a gene. The CDR3, as DNA: TGTGCCAGCAGTTTAGGGTCTAGCGGTGGTTCCTACGAGCAGTACTTC. Translating it yields CASSLGSSGGSYEQYF.

The gene calls are TRBV7-9 and TRBJ2-6; tentatively, D is TRBD1 (5 bases). The V end was cut by 6 bases, the J end by 0 bases, with 9 bases between. This CDR3 comprises 15 residues. In germline, CDR1 is SEHNR, CDR2 FQNEAQ (reference sequence). The CDR3 DNA sequence: TGTGCCAGCAGAGGGGAAAGCTCTGGGGCCAACGTCCTGACTTTC. Encoded protein: CASRGESSGANVLTF.

This clone was seen a single time. This chain joins TRBV6-5 and TRBJ1-3, with a possible D match to TRBD1 (5 bases). Germline CDR1 reads MNHEY; CDR2 reads SVGAGI. V lost 8 bases and J 0 bases, leaving 14 bases between the germline ends. The CDR3 is made up of 15 amino acids. CDR3 protein: CASSLVGGSGNTIYF. The DNA for the CDR3 is TGTGCCAGCTCCCTGGTGGGGGGCTCTGGAAACACCATATATTTT.